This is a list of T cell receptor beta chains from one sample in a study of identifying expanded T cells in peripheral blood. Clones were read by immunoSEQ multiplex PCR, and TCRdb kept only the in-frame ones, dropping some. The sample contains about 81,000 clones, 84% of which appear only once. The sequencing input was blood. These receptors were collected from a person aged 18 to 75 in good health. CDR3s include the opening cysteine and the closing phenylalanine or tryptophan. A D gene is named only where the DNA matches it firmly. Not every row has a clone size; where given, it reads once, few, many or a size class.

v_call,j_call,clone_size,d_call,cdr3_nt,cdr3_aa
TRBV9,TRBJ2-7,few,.,TGTGCCAGCAGCCCTTGGGCAGGGGAAGGTTACGAGCAGTACTTC,CASSPWAGEGYEQYF
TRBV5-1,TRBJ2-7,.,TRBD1,TGCGCCAGCACGCGCAACCGGGACAGCTCCTACGAGCAGTACTTC,CASTRNRDSSYEQYF
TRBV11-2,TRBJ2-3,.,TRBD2,TGTGCCAGCAGCTTACTAGCGGGAGCTAGCACAGATACGCAGTATTTT,CASSLLAGASTDTQYF
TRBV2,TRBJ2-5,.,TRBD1,TGTGCCAGCCGACGGGACAGGGGCGACCGGGGGGAGACCCAGTACTTC,CASRRDRGDRGETQYF
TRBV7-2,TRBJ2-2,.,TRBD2,TGTGCCAGCAGCTTAGTGAGCGGGAGTAACACCGGGGAGCTGTTTTTT,CASSLVSGSNTGELFF
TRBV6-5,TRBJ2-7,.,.,TGTGCCAGCACCCAGAACCACGAGCAGTACTTC,CASTQNHEQYF
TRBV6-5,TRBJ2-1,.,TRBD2,TGTGCCAGTTCGACTAGCGGCTACAATGAGCAGTTCTTC,CASSTSGYNEQFF
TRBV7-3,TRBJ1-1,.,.,TGTGCCAGCAGCCCCGGGCCAGAGAACACTGAAGCTTTCTTT,CASSPGPENTEAFF
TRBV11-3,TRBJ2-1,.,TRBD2,TGTGCCAGCAGCTGGATAGCGGGAGCCTACAATGAGCAGTTCTTC,CASSWIAGAYNEQFF
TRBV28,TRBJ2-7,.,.,TGTGCCAGCAGTTTGTTTTCAGACATCTACGAGCAGTACTTC,CASSLFSDIYEQYF